The present TCR beta chain was sequenced within a study of CD8+ T cells in alopecia areata. V was trimmed by 2 bases and J by 3 bases, leaving 17 bases between them. This CDR3 is built from 16 residues. The sequencing template was cDNA reverse transcribed from extracted RNA. The protocol was immunoSEQ multiplex PCR, while the TCRdb copy is restricted to in-frame clones and leaves out a portion. This table holds 200,000 to 250,000 clones, around 67% found once. Those with alopecia areata gave lesional scalp punch biopsies and peripheral blood. The researchers isolated CD4+ and CD8+ T cells from PBMCs by sorting.

The TCR originated in a human donor with alopecia areata. The chain links TRBV23-1 to TRBJ2-7, with D maybe TRBD2 (5 bases). TRBV23-1 is placed among ORFs of uncertain function. Sample: CD4+ T cells sorted from blood, taken at week 0. Here the CDR3 reads CASSQTIMGDHYEQYF. The CDR3 coding sequence is TGCGCCAGCAGTCAAACAATCATGGGAGATCACTACGAGCAGTACTTC.